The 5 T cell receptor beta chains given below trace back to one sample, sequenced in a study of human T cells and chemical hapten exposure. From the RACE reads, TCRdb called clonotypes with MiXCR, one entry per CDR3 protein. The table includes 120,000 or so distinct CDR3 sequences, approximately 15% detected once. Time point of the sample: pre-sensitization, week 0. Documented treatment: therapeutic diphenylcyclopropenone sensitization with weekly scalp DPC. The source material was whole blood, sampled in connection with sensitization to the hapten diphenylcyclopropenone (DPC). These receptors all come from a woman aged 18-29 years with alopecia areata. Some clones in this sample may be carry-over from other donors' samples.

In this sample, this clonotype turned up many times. The CDR3 DNA reads TGTGCCAGCAGTAAGTCCCGGAGCAATCAGCCCCAGCATTTT. This codes for CASSKSRSNQPQHF. The chain combines TRBV6-2 or TRBV6-3 with TRBJ1-5; the D is unclear. The germline gives CDR1 MNHEY, CDR2 SVGEGT. Trimming took 5 bases from V and 1 from J, leaving 9 bases between them. CDR3 length: 14 residues.

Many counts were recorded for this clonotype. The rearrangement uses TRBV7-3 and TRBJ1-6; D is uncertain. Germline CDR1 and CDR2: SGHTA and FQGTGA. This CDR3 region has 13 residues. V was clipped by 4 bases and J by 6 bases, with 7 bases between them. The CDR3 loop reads CASSSDINSPLHF. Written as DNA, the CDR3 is TGTGCCAGCAGCTCGGATATTAATTCACCCCTCCACTTT.

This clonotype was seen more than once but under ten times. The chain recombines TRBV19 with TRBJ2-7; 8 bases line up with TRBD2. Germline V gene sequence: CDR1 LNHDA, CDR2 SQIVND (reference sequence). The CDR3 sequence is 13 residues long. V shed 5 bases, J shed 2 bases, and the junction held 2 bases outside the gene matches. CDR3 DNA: TGTGCCAGTAGTGGACTAGCAGCCTACGAGCAGTACTTC. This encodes CASSGLAAYEQYF. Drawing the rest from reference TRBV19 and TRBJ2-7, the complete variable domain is DGGITQSPKYLFRKEGQNVTLSCEQNLNHDAMYWYRQDPGQGLRLIYYSQIVNDFQKGDIAEGYSVSREKKESFPLTVTSAQKNPTAFYLCASSGLAAYEQYFGPGTRLTVT.

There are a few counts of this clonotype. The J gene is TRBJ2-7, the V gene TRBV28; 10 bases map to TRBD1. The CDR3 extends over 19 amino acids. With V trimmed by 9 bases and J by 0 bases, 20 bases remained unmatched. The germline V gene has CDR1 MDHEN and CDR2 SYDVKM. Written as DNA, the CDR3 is TGTGCCAGGGGCCTATGCGGGACAGGGGCGCTAATGGCCTCCTACGAGCAGTACTTC. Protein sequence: CARGLCGTGALMASYEQYF.

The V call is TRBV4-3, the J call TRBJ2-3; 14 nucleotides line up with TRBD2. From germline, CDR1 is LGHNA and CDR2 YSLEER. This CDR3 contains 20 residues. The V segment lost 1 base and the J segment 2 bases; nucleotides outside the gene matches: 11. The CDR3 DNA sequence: TGCGCCAGCAGCCAAGCCCAGGGACTAGCGGGGGTGGGGGTCACAGATACGCAGTATTTT. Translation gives CASSQAQGLAGVGVTDTQYF.